These 31 T cell receptor beta chains came from one sample sequenced in a study of cytomegalovirus exposure and HLA in healthy donors. Data came from immunoSEQ multiplex PCR; TCRdb stores just in-frame clones and leaves some out. The table has approximately 82,000 clones, 95% seen once. What was sequenced was PBMCs. These receptor sequences come from a woman aged 18-29 years in good health and CMV-seronegative.

CDR3 DNA: TGTGCCAGCAGGACGACTAGCGGGGTCCTTCCGACCCAGTACTTC. Translated: CASRTTSGVLPTQYF. The chain employs TRBV2 and TRBJ2-5; 11 bases map to TRBD2. In germline, CDR1 is SNHLY, CDR2 FYNNEI. Trimming at V came to 6 bases and at J to 7 bases, leaving 10 bases not matched to a gene. The CDR3 consists of 15 residues.

The V call is TRBV19, the J call TRBJ1-1; TRBD1 is a possible D gene (6 bases). This CDR3 has 15 residues. V was cut by 4 bases and J by 2 bases, with 14 bases left in between. The germline CDR1 and CDR2 sequences are LNHDA and SQIVND (reference sequence). The DNA of the CDR3 is TGTGCCAGTAGTAACCCGGGACAAGGAAACACTGAAGCTTTCTTT. Protein: CASSNPGQGNTEAFF.

The chain employs TRBV18 and TRBJ1-5; D is uncertain. The CDR3 is 14 residues long. The V gene's germline CDR1 is KGHSH and CDR2 LQKENI. With 1 base removed from V and 7 bases from J, the gap between germline ends came to 11 bases. The CDR3, as DNA: TGTGCCAGCTCACCACGGCCCGCGGTGCAGCCCCAGCATTTT. Its translation is CASSPRPAVQPQHF.

This chain links TRBV27 with TRBJ1-5; TRBD1 matches at 7 bases. This CDR3 spans 17 amino acids. Looked up from germline, CDR1 is MNHEY and CDR2 is SMNVEV (reference sequence). V gave up 5 bases and J gave up 1 base; unmatched junction bases: 11. This CDR3 reads CASSRARGGASNQPQHF. The CDR3 nucleotides read TGTGCCAGCAGTCGCGCTAGAGGGGGCGCGAGCAATCAGCCCCAGCATTTT.

The chain employs TRBV5-4 and TRBJ2-7; 13 bases are shared with TRBD2. This CDR3 is built from 16 residues. Germline lookup yields CDR1 SGHNT and CDR2 YYREEE (reference sequence). V trimming: 2 bases; J trimming: 3 bases; junction bases outside the gene matches: 5. CDR3 in amino acids: CASSLPTSGRGYEQYF. The CDR3 nucleotides are TGTGCCAGCAGCTTACCCACTAGCGGGAGGGGCTACGAGCAGTACTTC. Full variable domain (remainder filled in from reference TRBV5-4 and TRBJ2-7): ETGVTQSPTHLIKTRGQQVTLRCSSQSGHNTVSWYQQALGQGPQFIFQYYREEENGRGNFPPRFSGLQFPNYSSELNVNALELDDSALYLCASSLPTSGRGYEQYFGPGTRLTVT.

V gene TRBV6-1 combines with J gene TRBJ2-7; possible D gene TRBD2, 5 bases. CDR3 length equals 14 residues. In germline, CDR1 is MNHNS, CDR2 SASEGT. The V and J ends lost 3 bases and 4 bases respectively, with 13 bases between them. CDR3 residues: CASSDGSASYEQYF. The CDR3 DNA sequence: TGTGCCAGCAGTGACGGTAGCGCATCTTACGAGCAGTACTTC.

V gene TRBV7-2 combines with J gene TRBJ2-3; 8 bases line up with TRBD1. The V and J ends lost 6 bases and 4 bases, in that order; junction bases with no gene match: 12. Germline loops: CDR1 SGHTA, CDR2 FQGNSA. This CDR3 spans 16 amino acids. Written as DNA, the CDR3 is TGTGCCAGCAGTAGGACAGGGAATGATCAGGCAGATACGCAGTATTTT. It codes for CASSRTGNDQADTQYF.

V and J are TRBV9 and TRBJ2-5; TRBD2 matches 8 bases. V lost 0 bases, J lost 1 base, and 2 bases stayed unmatched. Germline V CDR1 and CDR2: SGDLS, YYNGEE. The CDR3 loop spans 15 amino acids. The DNA for the CDR3 is TGTGCCAGCAGCGTAGTAGCGGGGATCCAAGAGACCCAGTACTTC. It is translated as CASSVVAGIQETQYF.

J is TRBJ1-6 and V is TRBV19; 9 positions match TRBD1. The CDR3 is made up of 14 amino acids. The germline CDR1 and CDR2 sequences are LNHDA and SQIVND (reference sequence). V trimming: 6 bases; J trimming: 7 bases; junction bases outside the gene matches: 4. The CDR3 DNA is TGTGCCAGTAGATCCGGGACAGGGAATTCACCCCTCCACTTT. Translating gives CASRSGTGNSPLHF.

This chain uses TRBV7-2 with TRBJ1-4; TRBD1 matches 7 bases. CDR1 SGHTA and CDR2 FQGNSA come from the germline V gene. The V segment lost 1 base and the J segment 5 bases; nucleotides outside the gene matches: 4. The CDR3 contains 15 residues. DNA for the CDR3: TGTGCCAGCAGCTTAGGCGACAGGGAGAATGAAAAACTGTTTTTT. Amino acid sequence: CASSLGDRENEKLFF.

This chain uses TRBV19 with TRBJ2-3; 7 bases line up with TRBD1. V lost 7 bases to trimming and J lost 1 base; unmatched junction nucleotides: 8. The germline V gene has CDR1 LNHDA and CDR2 SQIVND (reference sequence). CDR3 size: 15 residues. The CDR3 DNA follows: TGTGCCAGTAAACCCGGGACAGCCGGCACAGATACGCAGTATTTT. This gives the protein CASKPGTAGTDTQYF.

This clone was seen more than once but under ten times. The chain employs TRBV28 and TRBJ2-7, with 8 bases aligning to TRBD1. Trimming removed 7 bases from V and 1 base from J; junction bases left unmatched: 15. CDR3 length equals 17 residues. Germline CDR1 is MDHEN and CDR2 is SYDVKM. CDR3 amino acids: CASTPYPRQGTSYEQYF. The CDR3 DNA reads TGTGCCAGCACCCCCTATCCCCGACAGGGGACTTCCTACGAGCAGTACTTC.

The rearrangement uses TRBV6-1 and TRBJ2-5; D call uncertain. Trimming removed 7 bases from V and 5 bases from J, with 5 bases in between. Germline values: CDR1 MNHNS, CDR2 SASEGT. The CDR3 covers 10 residues. CDR3 DNA sequence: TGTGCCAGCATGTATGAGACCCAGTACTTC. It yields the protein CASMYETQYF.

V is TRBV18 and J is TRBJ1-1; no reliable D call. With 2 bases removed from V and 3 bases from J, the gap between germline ends came to 10 bases. CDR3 length equals 14 residues. The germline CDR1 and CDR2 sequences are KGHSH and LQKENI. CDR3 protein: CASSPIIRDTEAFF. CDR3 in DNA: TGTGCCAGCTCACCAATTATACGGGACACTGAAGCTTTCTTT.

V usage is TRBV5-4 and J usage is TRBJ2-7; perhaps TRBD2 as D (5 bases). Germline V gene lookup returns CDR1 SGHNT and CDR2 YYREEE (reference sequence). Between the trimmed V and J ends, which lost 3 bases and 3 bases, there was a span of 10 bases. This CDR3 comprises 13 residues. This chain's CDR3 is CASSSREGYEQYF. The CDR3 bases are TGTGCCAGCAGCTCCCGTGAGGGCTACGAGCAGTACTTC.

This clone was detected once. The rearrangement uses TRBV11-3 and TRBJ1-1; tentative D call: TRBD1 (6 bases). Trimming removed 0 bases at V and 6 bases at J, with 11 bases between. Looked up from germline, CDR1 is SGHNT and CDR2 is YENEEA. The CDR3 is 14 amino acids. CDR3 nucleotides: TGTGCCAGCAGCTTAGATCACAGGGCAGCTGAAGCTTTCTTT. Translating gives CASSLDHRAAEAFF.

The rearrangement links TRBV18 to TRBJ2-7, with TRBD1 matching 8 bases. V was pared by 4 bases and J by 3 bases, with 5 bases of the junction left unmatched. Per the germline V gene, CDR1 is KGHSH and CDR2 is LQKENI. The CDR3 is 14 amino acids. CDR3 sequence reads: CASSQNTGGYEQYF. DNA of the CDR3: TGTGCCAGCTCACAGAACACAGGGGGCTACGAGCAGTACTTC.

CDR3 region: CASNVEGDVDGYTF. CDR3 nucleotides: TGTGCCAGCAATGTTGAAGGGGATGTGGATGGCTACACCTTC. The rearrangement joins TRBV9 to TRBJ1-2; D might be TRBD1 (5 bases). This CDR3 has 14 residues. With 6 bases removed from V and 6 bases from J, the gap between germline ends came to 18 bases. Germline CDR1 reads SGDLS; CDR2 reads YYNGEE.

The chain combines TRBV7-2 with TRBJ1-2; maybe TRBD1 (6 bases). The CDR3 sequence is 12 residues long. The germline V gene encodes CDR1 SGHTA and CDR2 FQGNSA. V lost 5 bases, J lost 4 bases, and 8 bases lay in between. The chain's CDR3 is CASSQTGYGYTF. For the CDR3, the DNA is TGTGCCAGCAGCCAGACAGGCTATGGCTACACCTTC.

The chain joins TRBV19 to TRBJ1-5; TRBD1 matches 8 bases. The CDR3 contains 15 residues. With 4 bases clipped from V and 5 bases from J, the junction kept 7 bases outside the gene matches. Germline V gene lookup returns CDR1 LNHDA and CDR2 SQIVND (reference sequence). The CDR3 sequence: CASSTRTGTDQPQHF. The CDR3 DNA follows: TGTGCCAGTAGTACCCGGACAGGGACCGATCAGCCCCAGCATTTT.

This sequence joins TRBV10-3 and TRBJ2-7; TRBD1 agrees at 9 bases. V gave up 6 bases and J gave up 3 bases; unmatched junction bases: 6. Germline V lookup: CDR1 ENHRY, CDR2 SYGVKD. This CDR3 is built from 14 residues. CDR3 in amino acids: CAIRVRTGDYEQYF. In nucleotides, the CDR3 is TGTGCCATCAGGGTTAGGACAGGGGACTACGAGCAGTACTTC.

In DNA form, the CDR3 reads TGTGCCAGCAGCCCGTGGGGGCAGCCCTTCACAGATACGCAGTATTTT. It yields the protein CASSPWGQPFTDTQYF. This chain links TRBV5-4 with TRBJ2-3, with D tentatively TRBD1 (6 bases). The ends were cut back, 4 bases at V and 2 bases at J, with 17 bases in the middle. The CDR3 contains 16 residues. Looked up from germline, CDR1 is SGHNT and CDR2 is YYREEE (reference sequence).

This clone is medium-sized in the sample. The J gene is TRBJ1-2, the V gene TRBV11-2; the D is unclear. The CDR3 is 13 amino acids. Trimming removed 2 bases at V and 2 bases at J, with 6 bases between. Germline V CDR1 and CDR2: SGHAT, FQNNGV. CDR3: CASSLSGNYGYTF. CDR3 bases: TGTGCCAGCAGCTTATCAGGAAACTATGGCTACACCTTC. Complete variable domain (other parts from reference TRBV11-2 and TRBJ1-2): EAGVAQSPRYKIIEKRQSVAFWCNPISGHATLYWYQQILGQGPKLLIQFQNNGVVDDSQLPKDRFSAERLKGVDSTLKIQPAKLEDSAVYLCASSLSGNYGYTFGSGTRLTVV.

The chain uses TRBV5-4 and TRBJ1-3, with 9 nucleotides matching TRBD1. CDR1 SGHNT and CDR2 YYREEE come from the germline V gene (reference sequence). V was pared by 5 bases and J by 1 base, with 7 bases of the junction left unmatched. The CDR3 has 16 amino acids. This CDR3 reads CASSESGTGSGNTIYF. The CDR3 region has the DNA TGTGCCAGCAGTGAATCCGGGACAGGGTCTGGAAACACCATATATTTT.

This sequence joins TRBV28 and TRBJ2-7, with 15 bases fitting TRBD2. CDR1 and CDR2 (germline): MDHEN, SYDVKM. The V and J ends lost 6 bases and 2 bases, in that order; junction bases with no gene match: 8. This CDR3 has 17 residues. The CDR3 loop is CASSRGLAGGFPYEQYF. Written as DNA, the CDR3 is TGTGCCAGCAGCCGCGGACTAGCGGGAGGGTTTCCCTACGAGCAGTACTTC.

The V and J genes are TRBV7-2 and TRBJ1-4, with D perhaps matching TRBD1 (6 bases). The CDR3 has 16 amino acids. From germline, CDR1 is SGHTA and CDR2 FQGNSA. V was trimmed by 1 base and J by 1 base, leaving 10 bases between them. CDR3 nucleotides: TGTGCCAGCAGCTTAGACGGGGGGCGAACTAATGAAAAACTGTTTTTT. Residues: CASSLDGGRTNEKLFF. Full variable domain (rest looked up from reference TRBV7-2 and TRBJ1-4): GAGVSQSPSNKVTEKGKDVELRCDPISGHTALYWYRQSLGQGLEFLIYFQGNSAPDKSGLPSDRFSAERTGGSVSTLTIQRTQQEDSAVYLCASSLDGGRTNEKLFFGSGTQLSVL.

This rearrangement joins TRBV7-6 to TRBJ1-4, with 7 positions matching TRBD1. The junction had 8 bases not matched to a gene; V was cut back by 5 bases and J by 8 bases. Germline CDR1 and CDR2: SGHVS and FNYEAQ. The CDR3 is 14 amino acids. CDR3 in amino acids: CASSLTGAGEKLFF. In nucleotides, the CDR3 is TGTGCCAGCAGCCTCACAGGGGCTGGAGAAAAACTGTTTTTT.

The CDR3 protein is CASSHAGGGGYTF. The CDR3, as DNA: TGTGCCAGCAGCCACGCGGGGGGCGGAGGCTACACCTTC. The chain links TRBV7-9 to TRBJ1-2; maybe TRBD1 (6 bases). V lost 5 bases to trimming and J lost 8 bases, with 15 bases between them. This CDR3 has 13 residues. Germline assignment: CDR1 SEHNR and CDR2 FQNEAQ (reference sequence).

The chain has TRBV27 and TRBJ2-1, with 10 nucleotides matching TRBD2. The CDR3 totals 15 residues. CDR1 and CDR2 (germline): MNHEY, SMNVEV (reference sequence). Trimming cost V 5 bases and J 6 bases; bases outside gene matches: 7. CDR3 DNA sequence: TGTGCCAGCAGTAACAGCGGGGGGGCGGGCAATGAGCAGTTCTTC. Translated, it gives CASSNSGGAGNEQFF.

The V and J genes are TRBV28 and TRBJ2-5; D unclear. The germline V gene has CDR1 MDHEN and CDR2 SYDVKM. The CDR3 runs 12 residues. V was cut by 5 bases and J by 5 bases, with 9 bases left in between. CDR3 sequence (DNA): TGTGCCAGCAGTCCGGGTTCGGAGACCCAGTACTTC. Protein: CASSPGSETQYF. The whole variable domain, remainder taken from reference TRBV28 and TRBJ2-5, is DVKVTQSSRYLVKRTGEKVFLECVQDMDHENMFWYRQDPGLGLRLIYFSYDVKMKEKGDIPEGYSVSREKKERFSLILESASTNQTSMYLCASSPGSETQYFGPGTRLLVL.

This clone was recorded once. The rearrangement uses TRBV29-1 and TRBJ1-2; D might be TRBD1 (6 bases). The CDR3 loop spans 12 amino acids. V was clipped by 1 base and J by 3 bases, with 6 bases between them. Per the germline V gene, CDR1 is SQVTM and CDR2 is ANQGSEA. The CDR3 reads CSVEAGDYGYTF. Written as DNA, the CDR3 is TGCAGCGTTGAAGCAGGGGACTATGGCTACACCTTC.